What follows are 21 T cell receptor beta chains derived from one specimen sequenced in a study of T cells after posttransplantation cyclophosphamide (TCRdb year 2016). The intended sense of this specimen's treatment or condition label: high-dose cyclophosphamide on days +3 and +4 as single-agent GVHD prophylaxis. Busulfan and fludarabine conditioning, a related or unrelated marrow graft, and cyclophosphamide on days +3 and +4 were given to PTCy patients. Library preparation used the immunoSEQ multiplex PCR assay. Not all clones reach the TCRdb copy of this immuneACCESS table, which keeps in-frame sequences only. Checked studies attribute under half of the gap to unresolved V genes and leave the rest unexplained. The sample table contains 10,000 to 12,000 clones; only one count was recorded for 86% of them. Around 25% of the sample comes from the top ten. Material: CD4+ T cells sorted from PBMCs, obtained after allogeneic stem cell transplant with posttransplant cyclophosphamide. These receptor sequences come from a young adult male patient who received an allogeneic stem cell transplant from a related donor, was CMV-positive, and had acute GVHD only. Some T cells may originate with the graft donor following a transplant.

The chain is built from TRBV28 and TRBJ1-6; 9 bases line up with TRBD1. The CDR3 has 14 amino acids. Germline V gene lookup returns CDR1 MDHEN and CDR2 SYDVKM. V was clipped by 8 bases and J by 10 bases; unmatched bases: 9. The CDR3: CASLIGTGKSPLHF. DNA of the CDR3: TGTGCCAGCCTCATCGGGACAGGGAAATCACCCCTCCACTTT.

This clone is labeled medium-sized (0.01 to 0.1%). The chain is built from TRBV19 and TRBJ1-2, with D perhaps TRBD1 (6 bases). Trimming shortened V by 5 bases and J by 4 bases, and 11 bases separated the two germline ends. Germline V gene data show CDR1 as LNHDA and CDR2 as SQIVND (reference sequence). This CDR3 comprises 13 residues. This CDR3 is CASSRTAGYGYTF. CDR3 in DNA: TGTGCCAGTAGTCGGACAGCCGGCTATGGCTACACCTTC.

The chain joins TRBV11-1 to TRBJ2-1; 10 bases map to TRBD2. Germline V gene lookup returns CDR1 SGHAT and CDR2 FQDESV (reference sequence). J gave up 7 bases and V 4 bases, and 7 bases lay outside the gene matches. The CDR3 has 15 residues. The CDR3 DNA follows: TGTGCCAGCAGCTCCGGGACTAGCGAAAAAAATGAGCAGTTCTTC. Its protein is CASSSGTSEKNEQFF.

CDR3 nucleotide sequence: TGTGCCAGCAGCCACGACAGGGGGCTAGGATACGGCTACACCTTC. It codes for CASSHDRGLGYGYTF. The rearrangement uses TRBV5-6 and TRBJ1-2, with 10 bases identical to TRBD1. Looked up from germline, CDR1 is SGHDT and CDR2 is YYEEEE. Losses at the gene ends were 4 bases for V and 8 bases for J; bases not matched to a gene: 11. This CDR3 contains 15 residues.

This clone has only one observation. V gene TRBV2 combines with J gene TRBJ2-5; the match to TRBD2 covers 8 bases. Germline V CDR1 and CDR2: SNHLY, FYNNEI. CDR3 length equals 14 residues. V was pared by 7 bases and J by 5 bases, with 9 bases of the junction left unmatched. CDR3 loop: CASKGTRSQETQYF. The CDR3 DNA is TGTGCCAGCAAAGGGACTAGATCACAGGAGACCCAGTACTTC.

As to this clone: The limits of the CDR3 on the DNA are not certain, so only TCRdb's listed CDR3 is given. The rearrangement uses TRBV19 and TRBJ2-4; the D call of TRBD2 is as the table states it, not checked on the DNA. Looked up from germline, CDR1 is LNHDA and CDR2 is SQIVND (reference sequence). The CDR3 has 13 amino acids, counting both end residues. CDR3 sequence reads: CASTSGGKNIQYF.

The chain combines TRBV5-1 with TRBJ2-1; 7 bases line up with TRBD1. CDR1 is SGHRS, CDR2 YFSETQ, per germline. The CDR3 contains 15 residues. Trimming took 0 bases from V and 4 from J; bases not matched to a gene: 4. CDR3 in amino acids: CASSLVQGVYNEQFF. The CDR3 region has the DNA TGCGCCAGCAGCTTGGTTCAGGGGGTTTACAATGAGCAGTTCTTC. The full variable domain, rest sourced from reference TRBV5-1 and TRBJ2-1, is KAGVTQTPRYLIKTRGQQVTLSCSPISGHRSVSWYQQTPGQGLQFLFEYFSETQRNKGNFPGRFSGRQFSNSRSEMNVSTLELGDSALYLCASSLVQGVYNEQFFGPGTRLTVL.

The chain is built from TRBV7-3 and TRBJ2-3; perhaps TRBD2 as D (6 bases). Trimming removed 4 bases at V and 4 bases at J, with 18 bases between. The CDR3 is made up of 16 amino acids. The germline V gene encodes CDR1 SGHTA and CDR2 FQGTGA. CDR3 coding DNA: TGTGCCAGCAGCTCTTCCGGGGGATCTGGGGCAGATACGCAGTATTTT. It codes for CASSSSGGSGADTQYF.

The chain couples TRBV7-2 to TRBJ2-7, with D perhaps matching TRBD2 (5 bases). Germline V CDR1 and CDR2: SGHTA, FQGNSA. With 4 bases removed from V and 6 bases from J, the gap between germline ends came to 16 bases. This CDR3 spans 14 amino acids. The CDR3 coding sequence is TGTGCCAGCAGCTCTAGGGCTAACCGGGGCGAGCAGTACTTC. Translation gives CASSSRANRGEQYF. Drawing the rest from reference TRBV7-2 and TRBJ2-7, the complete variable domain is GAGVSQSPSNKVTEKGKDVELRCDPISGHTALYWYRQSLGQGLEFLIYFQGNSAPDKSGLPSDRFSAERTGGSVSTLTIQRTQQEDSAVYLCASSSRANRGEQYFGPGTRLTVT.

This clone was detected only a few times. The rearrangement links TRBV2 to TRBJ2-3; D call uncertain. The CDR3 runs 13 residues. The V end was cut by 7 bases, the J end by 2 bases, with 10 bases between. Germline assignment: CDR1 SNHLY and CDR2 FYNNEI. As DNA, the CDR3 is TGTGCCAGCAACGGTTTCTTCACAGATACGCAGTATTTT. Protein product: CASNGFFTDTQYF.

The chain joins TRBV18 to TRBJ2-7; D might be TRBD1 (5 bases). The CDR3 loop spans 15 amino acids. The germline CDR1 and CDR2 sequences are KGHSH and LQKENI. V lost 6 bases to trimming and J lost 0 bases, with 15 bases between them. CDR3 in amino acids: CASSPDRQSSYEQYF. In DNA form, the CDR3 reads TGTGCCAGCTCTCCGGACCGACAGAGCTCCTACGAGCAGTACTTC.

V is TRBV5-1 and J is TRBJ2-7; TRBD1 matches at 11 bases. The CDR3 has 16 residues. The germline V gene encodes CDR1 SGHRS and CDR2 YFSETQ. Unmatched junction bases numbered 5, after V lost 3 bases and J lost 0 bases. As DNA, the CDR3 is TGCGCCAGCAGCTGGACAGGGGGCCTAAGCTCCTACGAGCAGTACTTC. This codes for CASSWTGGLSSYEQYF.

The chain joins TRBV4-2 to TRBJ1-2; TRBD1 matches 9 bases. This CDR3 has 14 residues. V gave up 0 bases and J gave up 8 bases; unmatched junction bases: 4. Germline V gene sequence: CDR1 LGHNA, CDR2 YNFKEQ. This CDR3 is CASSQDRGQGGYTF. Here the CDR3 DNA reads TGTGCCAGCAGCCAAGATCGGGGACAGGGAGGCTACACCTTC.

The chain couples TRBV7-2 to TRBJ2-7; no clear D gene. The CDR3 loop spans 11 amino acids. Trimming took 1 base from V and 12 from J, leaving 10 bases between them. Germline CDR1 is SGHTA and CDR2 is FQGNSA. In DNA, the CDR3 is TGTGCCAGCAGCTTAGGGGCACGTTGGTACTTC. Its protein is CASSLGARWYF.

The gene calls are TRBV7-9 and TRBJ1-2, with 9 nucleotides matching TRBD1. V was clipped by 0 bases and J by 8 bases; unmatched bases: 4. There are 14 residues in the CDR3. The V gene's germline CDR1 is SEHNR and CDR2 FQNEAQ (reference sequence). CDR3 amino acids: CASSLAQGTGGYTF. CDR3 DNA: TGTGCCAGCAGCTTAGCGCAAGGGACAGGGGGCTACACCTTC.

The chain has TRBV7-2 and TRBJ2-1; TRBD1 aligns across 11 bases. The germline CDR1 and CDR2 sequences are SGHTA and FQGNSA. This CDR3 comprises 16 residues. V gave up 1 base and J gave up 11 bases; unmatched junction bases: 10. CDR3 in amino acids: CASSLGGTGGGKKQFF. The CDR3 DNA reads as TGTGCCAGCAGCTTAGGCGGGACAGGGGGGGGTAAGAAGCAGTTCTTC.

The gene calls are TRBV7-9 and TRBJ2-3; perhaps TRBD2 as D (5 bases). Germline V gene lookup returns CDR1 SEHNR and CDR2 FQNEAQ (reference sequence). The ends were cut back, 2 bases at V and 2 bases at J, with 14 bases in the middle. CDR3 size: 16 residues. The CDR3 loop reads CASSLSRDKHTDTQYF. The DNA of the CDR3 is TGTGCCAGCAGCTTAAGCCGGGATAAACACACAGATACGCAGTATTTT.

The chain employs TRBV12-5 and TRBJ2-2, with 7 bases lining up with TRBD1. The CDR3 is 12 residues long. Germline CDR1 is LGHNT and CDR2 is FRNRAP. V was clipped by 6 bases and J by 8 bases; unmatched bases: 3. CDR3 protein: CASGRTGGELFF. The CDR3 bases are TGTGCTAGTGGACGGACAGGTGGGGAGCTGTTTTTT.

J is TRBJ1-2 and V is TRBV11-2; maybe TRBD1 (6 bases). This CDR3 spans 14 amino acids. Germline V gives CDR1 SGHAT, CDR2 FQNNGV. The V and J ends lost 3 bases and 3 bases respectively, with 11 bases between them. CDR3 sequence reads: CASSFSQGYYGYTF. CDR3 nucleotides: TGTGCCAGCAGCTTCTCGCAGGGGTACTATGGCTACACCTTC. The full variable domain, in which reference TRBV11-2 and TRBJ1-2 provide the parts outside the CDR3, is EAGVAQSPRYKIIEKRQSVAFWCNPISGHATLYWYQQILGQGPKLLIQFQNNGVVDDSQLPKDRFSAERLKGVDSTLKIQPAKLEDSAVYLCASSFSQGYYGYTFGSGTRLTVV.

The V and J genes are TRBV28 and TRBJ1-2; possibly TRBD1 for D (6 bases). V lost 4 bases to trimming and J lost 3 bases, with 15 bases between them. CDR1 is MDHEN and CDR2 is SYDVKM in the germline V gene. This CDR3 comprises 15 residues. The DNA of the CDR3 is TGTGCCAGCAGTTCCCCAGGGGAAGAGTACTATGGCTACACCTTC. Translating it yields CASSSPGEEYYGYTF.

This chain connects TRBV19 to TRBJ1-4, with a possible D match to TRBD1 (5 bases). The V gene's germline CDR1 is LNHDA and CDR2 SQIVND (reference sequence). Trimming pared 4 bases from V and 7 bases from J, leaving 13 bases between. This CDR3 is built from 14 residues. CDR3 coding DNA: TGTGCCAGTAGTAGCGGCAGGGCCGGTGAAAAACTGTTTTTT. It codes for CASSSGRAGEKLFF.